The 13 T cell receptor beta chains listed next were all sequenced from one sample in a study of blood T cells in healthy people across ages (dated by TCRdb to between 2014 and 2017). To prepare the library, 5' RACE was applied. The reads were generated on an Illumina HiSeq 2500. The second PCR ran for about 6 to 11 cycles and used a J-beta primer mix along with a sample-barcoded 5' primer. The public reads were reprocessed in TCRdb via fastp at Q25 and MiXCR, keeping in-frame beta chains. Each entry is one CDR3 protein sequence, shown with its most common DNA and genes. Present in this sample are about 780,000 distinct CDR3 sequences, less than 80% of which were seen just once. 25% to 30% of the sample comes from the top ten. Sequenced material: blood. These receptors were collected from a man aged 25-40 years in good health.

This clonotype occurred a few times. The chain couples TRBV20-1 to TRBJ2-4; possibly TRBD1 or TRBD2 for D (5 bases each). The closer fit of TRBJ2-5 to the DNA end suggests the J call may be wrong. The CDR3 has 11 residues. CDR1 and CDR2 (germline): DFQATT, SNEGSKA (reference sequence). CDR3 sequence reads: CSATGGETQYF. In DNA, the CDR3 is TGCAGTGCTACTGGGGGTGAGACCCAGTACTTC.

Here the CDR3 reads CASSESHTGELFF. The CDR3 bases are TGTGCCAGCAGTGAGAGCCACACCGGGGAGCTGTTTTTT. The V and J genes are TRBV2 and TRBJ2-2, with D hard to call. Germline V gene data show CDR1 as SNHLY and CDR2 as FYNNEI. V was pared by 3 bases and J by 3 bases, with 5 bases between. The length of the CDR3 is 13 residues.

A few counts support this clonotype. Here the CDR3 reads CASGSAYNEQFF. CDR3 sequence (DNA): TGTGCCAGCGGCTCGGCTTACAATGAGCAGTTCTTC. The rearrangement uses TRBV7-2 and TRBJ2-1, with D unclear. V shed 8 bases and J shed 4 bases, with 9 bases lying between them. The CDR3 totals 12 residues. The germline CDR1 and CDR2 sequences are SGHTA and FQGNSA.

The V and J genes are TRBV15 and TRBJ2-7, with D unresolved. The germline V gene has CDR1 LNHNV and CDR2 YYDKDF (reference sequence). The V and J ends lost 0 bases and 6 bases respectively, with 12 bases between them. CDR3 size: 14 residues. The DNA of the CDR3 is TGTGCCACCAGCAGAGATCTGGCAGAACGCGAGCAGTACTTC. Translating it yields CATSRDLAEREQYF.

The V gene is TRBV4-3, the J gene TRBJ2-1; TRBD2 is a possible D gene (6 bases). V was cut by 5 bases and J by 7 bases, with 21 bases left in between. Germline lookup yields CDR1 LGHNA and CDR2 YSLEER. The CDR3 has 16 residues. CDR3 protein: CASSFDWWDSQNEQFF. CDR3 bases: TGCGCCAGCAGCTTTGATTGGTGGGACTCCCAGAATGAGCAGTTCTTC.

The V gene is TRBV7-9, the J gene TRBJ2-3, with 8 bases matching TRBD2. Germline trimming cut 1 base from V and 2 bases from J; bases unmatched to any gene: 5. Germline CDR1 reads SEHNR; CDR2 reads FQNEAQ (reference sequence). The length of the CDR3 is 16 residues. The DNA of the CDR3 is TGTGCCAGCAGCTTAGTGGCGGGGGGCCACACAGATACGCAGTATTTT. Translating gives CASSLVAGGHTDTQYF.

Written as DNA, the CDR3 is TGCAGTGCTAGTGGGGAACCGGGACCCCGGGTAAACATTCAGTACTTC. Its protein is CSASGEPGPRVNIQYF. The V and J genes are TRBV20-1 and TRBJ2-5; D may be TRBD1 or TRBD2 (5 bases each). The J call may be in error: the DNA end matches TRBJ2-4 better. Germline V gene data show CDR1 as DFQATT and CDR2 as SNEGSKA (reference sequence). CDR3 length equals 16 residues.

This clonotype was seen at least ten times. The chain is built from TRBV7-2 and TRBJ1-6, with TRBD1 identical over 8 bases. V was pared by 4 bases and J by 0 bases, with 8 bases of the junction left unmatched. Germline assignment: CDR1 SGHTA and CDR2 FQGNSA. CDR3 length: 18 amino acids. CDR3 sequence: CASSSKRTGSSYNSPLHF. The CDR3 nucleotides read TGTGCCAGCAGCTCAAAAAGGACAGGGAGCTCCTATAATTCACCCCTCCACTTT.

This clonotype is a singleton in its sample. The CDR3 region has the DNA TGTGCCACAGACACAGGGCCCTACAATGAGCAGTTCTTC. Protein sequence: CATDTGPYNEQFF. J is TRBJ2-1 and V is TRBV10-3; perhaps TRBD1 as D (6 bases). The CDR3 is 13 amino acids. The germline V gene has CDR1 ENHRY and CDR2 SYGVKD. The ends were cut back, 10 bases at V and 2 bases at J, with 12 bases in the middle.

V and J are TRBV7-9 and TRBJ2-7, with D perhaps matching TRBD1 or TRBD2 (5 bases each). Trimming left V 7 bases short and J 4 bases short, with 14 bases between. CDR1 SEHNR and CDR2 FQNEAQ come from the germline V gene (reference sequence). This CDR3 is 13 amino acids long. As DNA, the CDR3 is TGTGCCAGCAACCCGGCCGGGACGTACGAGCAGTACTTC. Amino acid sequence: CASNPAGTYEQYF.

This clonotype was recorded many times. V is TRBV15 and J is TRBJ2-7; the D call may be TRBD1 or TRBD2 (5 bases each). Trimming removed 0 bases at V and 12 bases at J, with 15 bases between. This CDR3 has 13 amino acids. Germline-derived CDR1 and CDR2 are LNHNV and YYDKDF (reference sequence). The CDR3: CATSRDGARAGYF. Written as DNA, the CDR3 is TGTGCCACCAGCAGAGATGGGGCGAGGGCGGGGTACTTC.

A note on this clonotype: One end of the junction does not line up with germline, which may come from a read error. The rearrangement uses TRBV5-6 and TRBJ2-1, with 10 bases that match TRBD2. CDR1 and CDR2 from the germline V gene are SGHDT and YYEEEE. The length of the CDR3 is 18 residues. This CDR3 is CASSLVPSGGRGYKEQFF. The DNA for the CDR3 is TGTGCCAGCAGCTTGGTCCCTAGCGGGGGCCGGGGGTACAAGGAGCAGTTCTTC.

The chain employs TRBV28 and TRBJ2-7; tentatively, D is TRBD1 or TRBD2 (5 bases each). The CDR3 contains 16 residues. Trimming removed 3 bases from V and 0 bases from J, with 15 bases in between. Germline-derived CDR1 and CDR2 are MDHEN and SYDVKM. This CDR3 reads CASSFSRDAGSYEQYF. In DNA form, the CDR3 reads TGTGCCAGCAGTTTTTCCCGGGACGCCGGCTCCTACGAGCAGTACTTC.